The source of this TCR beta chain is a study of OX40 agonist ivuxolimab in advanced cancers. Profiling relied on immunoSEQ multiplex PCR, and the TCRdb table lists in-frame clones only, not all of them. Found here are under 90,000 clones, roughly 80% of them singletons; the top ten hold 1.4%. V was pared by 6 bases and J by 0 bases, with 7 bases of the junction left unmatched. This CDR3 has 15 amino acids. The V gene's germline CDR1 is KGHSH and CDR2 LQKENI. This chain uses TRBV18 with TRBJ1-1; 7 bases are a match to TRBD1. This TCR was recovered from an adult with an advanced solid tumor such as melanoma, head and neck, liver or kidney cancer. This specimen was CD4+ or CD8+ T cells sorted from blood, taken in a trial of the OX40 agonist ivuxolimab. The CDR3 protein is CASSLAGQMNTEAFF. CDR3 sequence (DNA): TGTGCCAGCTCCCTAGCGGGACAGATGAACACTGAAGCTTTCTTT.